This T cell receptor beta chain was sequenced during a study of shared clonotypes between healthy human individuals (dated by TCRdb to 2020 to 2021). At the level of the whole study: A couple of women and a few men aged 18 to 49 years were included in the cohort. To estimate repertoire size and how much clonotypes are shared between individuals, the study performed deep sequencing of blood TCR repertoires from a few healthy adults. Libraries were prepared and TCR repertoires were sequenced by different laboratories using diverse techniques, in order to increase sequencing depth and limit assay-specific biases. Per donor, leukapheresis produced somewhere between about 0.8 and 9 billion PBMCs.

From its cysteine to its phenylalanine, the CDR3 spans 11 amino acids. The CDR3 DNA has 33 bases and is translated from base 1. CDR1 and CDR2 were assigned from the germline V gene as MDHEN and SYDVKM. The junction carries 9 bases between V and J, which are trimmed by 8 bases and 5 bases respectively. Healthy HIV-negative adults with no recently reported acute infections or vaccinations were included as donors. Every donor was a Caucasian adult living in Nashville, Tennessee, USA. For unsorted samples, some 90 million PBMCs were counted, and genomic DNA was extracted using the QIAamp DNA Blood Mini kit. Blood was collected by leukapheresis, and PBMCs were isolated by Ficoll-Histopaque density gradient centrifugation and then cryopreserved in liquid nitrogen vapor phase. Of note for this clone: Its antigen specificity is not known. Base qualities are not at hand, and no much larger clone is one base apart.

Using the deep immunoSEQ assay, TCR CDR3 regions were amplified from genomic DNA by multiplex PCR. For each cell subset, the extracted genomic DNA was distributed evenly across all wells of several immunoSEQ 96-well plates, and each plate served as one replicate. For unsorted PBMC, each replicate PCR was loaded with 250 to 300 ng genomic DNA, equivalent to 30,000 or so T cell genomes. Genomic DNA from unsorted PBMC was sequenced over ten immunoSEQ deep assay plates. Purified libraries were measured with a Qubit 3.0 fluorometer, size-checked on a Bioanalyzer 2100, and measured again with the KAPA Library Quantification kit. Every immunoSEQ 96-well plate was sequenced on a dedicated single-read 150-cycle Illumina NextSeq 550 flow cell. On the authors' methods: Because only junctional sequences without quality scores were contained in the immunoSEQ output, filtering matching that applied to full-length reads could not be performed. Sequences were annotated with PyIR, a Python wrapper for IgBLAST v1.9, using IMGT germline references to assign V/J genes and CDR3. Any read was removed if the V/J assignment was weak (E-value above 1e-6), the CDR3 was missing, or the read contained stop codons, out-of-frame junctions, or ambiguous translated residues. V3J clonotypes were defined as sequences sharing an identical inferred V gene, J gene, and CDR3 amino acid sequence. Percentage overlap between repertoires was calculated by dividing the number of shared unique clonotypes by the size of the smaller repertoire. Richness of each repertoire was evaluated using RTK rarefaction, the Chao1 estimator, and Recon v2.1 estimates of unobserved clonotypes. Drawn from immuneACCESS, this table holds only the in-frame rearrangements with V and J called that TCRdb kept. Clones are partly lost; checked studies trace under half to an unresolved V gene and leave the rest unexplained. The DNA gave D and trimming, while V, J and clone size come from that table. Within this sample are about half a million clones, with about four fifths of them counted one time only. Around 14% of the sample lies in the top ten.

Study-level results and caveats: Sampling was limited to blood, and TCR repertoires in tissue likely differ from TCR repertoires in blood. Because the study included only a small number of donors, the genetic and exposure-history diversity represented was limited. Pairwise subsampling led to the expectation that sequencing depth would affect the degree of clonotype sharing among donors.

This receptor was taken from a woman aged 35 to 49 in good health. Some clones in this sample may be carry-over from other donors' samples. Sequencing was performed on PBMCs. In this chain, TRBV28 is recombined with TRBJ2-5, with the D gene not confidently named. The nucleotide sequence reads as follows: TGTGCCAGCCAAGAGACGGAGACCCAGTACTTC. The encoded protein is CASQETETQYF. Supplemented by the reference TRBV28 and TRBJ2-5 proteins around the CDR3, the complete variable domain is DVKVTQSSRYLVKRTGEKVFLECVQDMDHENMFWYRQDPGLGLRLIYFSYDVKMKEKGDIPEGYSVSREKKERFSLILESASTNQTSMYLCASQETETQYFGPGTRLLVL.